This T cell receptor beta chain was recovered during a study of T cell responses to AZD1222 COVID-19 vaccine. Study conclusions and caveats: It should be noted that donors were predominantly white British and more often female, and clonal diversity was possibly underestimated. Repertoires were collected only later (after the peak T cell response had occurred).

This clone was counted a single time. The antigen remains undetermined. CDR1 is SGHDN and CDR2 is FVKESK in the germline V gene. This CDR3 has 12 residues. With 4 bases removed from V and 1 base from J, the gap between germline ends came to 4 bases. Produced via immunoSEQ multiplex PCR; TCRdb's table is partial and in-frame only. The table lists about 120,000 clones, 70% to 90% of them singletons, with 2.4% in the top ten. Sequences were derived from peripheral blood, sampled on day 0 of AZD1222 vaccination. The clonotype was recovered from an adult in good health. This rearrangement joins TRBV14 to TRBJ1-1, with no clear D. CDR3 in amino acids: CASSPRNTEAFF. CDR3 sequence (DNA): TGTGCCAGCAGCCCACGGAACACTGAAGCTTTCTTT.